This TCR beta chain was retrieved from a study of CD8 T cells in Susac syndrome. After extraction with the RNeasy kit, roughly 0.45 to 1 ug of the RNA was reverse transcribed using random hexamers. TCRdb used MiXCR to reprocess the immunoSEQ multiplex PCR reads, holding one entry per CDR3 protein. The sample has about 190,000 distinct CDR3 sequences, more than 85% seen once. Study-level findings and limits: Several Susac-specific public clones appeared in CD8+ TEMRA repertoires, and around 16 in total CD8+ repertoires.

In the case of this clonotype: Its matching antigen is unknown.

V lost 3 bases and J lost 7; bases outside the gene matches: 7. CDR3 length: 15 amino acids. Germline V CDR1 and CDR2: MDHEN, SYDVKM. Sequenced: CD8+ T cells from PBMCs. The chain has TRBV28 and TRBJ2-1, with 9 bases identical to TRBD2. The sequence was obtained from a human donor with Susac syndrome. The CDR3 DNA reads as TGTGCCAGCAGTTTTGTGGTTAGCGGGAGAAATGAGCAGTTCTTC. Translated, it gives CASSFVVSGRNEQFF.